The 17 T cell receptor beta chains below were found in one sample sequenced in a study of control samples from healthy donors and cancer patients. Using immunoSEQ multiplex PCR, the repertoire was profiled, and TCRdb retains in-frame clones only, with some absent. The repertoire consists of about 92,000 clones, with 82% occurring once and the leading ten covering approximately 9.8%. What was sequenced was blood. All receptors come from a woman aged 60-75 years in good health.

The chain employs TRBV3-1 (or the pseudogene TRBV3-2) and TRBJ2-3, with D unclear. Germline loops: CDR1 LGHDT, CDR2 YNNKEL (reference sequence). With 3 bases removed from V and 2 bases from J, the gap between germline ends came to 15 bases. This CDR3 contains 16 residues. DNA of the CDR3: TGTGCCAGCAGCCACCGGACGGCCTTACTCACAGATACGCAGTATTTT. Its translation: CASSHRTALLTDTQYF.

This chain links TRBV2 with TRBJ2-7; 7 bases fit TRBD2. V lost 11 bases to trimming and J lost 2 bases; unmatched junction nucleotides: 12. The CDR3 is made up of 14 amino acids. Germline V gives CDR1 SNHLY, CDR2 FYNNEI. CDR3 sequence reads: CAAKGRGFTYEQYF. CDR3 DNA: TGTGCCGCAAAAGGGCGGGGGTTTACCTACGAGCAGTACTTC.

The rearrangement links TRBV3-1 (or the pseudogene TRBV3-2) to TRBJ2-1; 13 nucleotides align to TRBD2. Germline values: CDR1 LGHDT, CDR2 YNNKEL (reference sequence). This CDR3 comprises 14 residues. Trimming removed 2 bases from V and 12 bases from J; junction bases left unmatched: 4. The CDR3 DNA reads TGTGCCAGCAGCCAATGGACTAGCGGGGGTGTGCAGTTCTTC. This translates into CASSQWTSGGVQFF.

This sequence joins TRBV10-3 and TRBJ1-1; D gene ambiguous. Trimming removed 5 bases from V and 0 bases from J, with 4 bases in between. The CDR3 consists of 12 residues. Germline assignment: CDR1 ENHRY and CDR2 SYGVKD. CDR3 nucleotides: TGTGCCATCAGTTCGATGAACACTGAAGCTTTCTTT. Translated: CAISSMNTEAFF.

This chain joins TRBV2 and TRBJ2-7, with D unclear. With 6 bases removed from V and 7 bases from J, the gap between germline ends came to 22 bases. The CDR3 sequence is 15 residues long. The germline V gene encodes CDR1 SNHLY and CDR2 FYNNEI. CDR3 sequence (DNA): TGTGCCAGCAGGCTTTCACAGCTTTCCTCTAGGGAGCAGTACTTC. Encoded protein: CASRLSQLSSREQYF. The variable domain in full, completed from reference TRBV2 and TRBJ2-7, reads EPEVTQTPSHQVTQMGQEVILRCVPISNHLYFYWYRQILGQKVEFLVSFYNNEISEKSEIFDDQFSVERPDGSNFTLKIRSTKLEDSAMYFCASRLSQLSSREQYFGPGTRLTVT.

The V call is TRBV5-8, the J call TRBJ1-2, with unresolved D. The CDR3 has 12 amino acids. V dropped 2 bases and J dropped 4 bases, with 6 bases sitting between them. Germline V gene sequence: CDR1 SGHTS, CDR2 YDEGEE. CDR3 amino acids: CASSFRSYGYTF. Written as DNA, the CDR3 is TGTGCCAGCAGCTTCCGCAGCTATGGCTACACCTTC.

The CDR3 DNA reads TGTGCCAGCAGTGGTTGGACTAGCGGGACCGGTGAGCAGTTCTTC. Protein product: CASSGWTSGTGEQFF. The chain has TRBV2 and TRBJ2-1; TRBD2 matches at 12 bases. The CDR3 is 15 residues long. J lost 9 bases, V lost 4 bases, and 7 bases had no gene match. CDR1 is SNHLY, CDR2 FYNNEI, per germline.

The chain links TRBV7-8 to TRBJ1-5; 7 nucleotides line up with TRBD1. V was pared by 5 bases and J by 2 bases, with 6 bases of the junction left unmatched. Germline loops: CDR1 SGHVS, CDR2 FQNEAQ. CDR3 size: 15 residues. The CDR3 bases are TGTGCCAGCAGCCGAGGGGGCGGGGGCAATCAGCCCCAGCATTTT. Protein: CASSRGGGGNQPQHF.

The chain is built from TRBV7-2 and TRBJ2-7; D is unclear. V shed 5 bases and J shed 0 bases, with 8 bases lying between them. Germline V gene data show CDR1 as SGHTA and CDR2 as FQGNSA. The CDR3 sequence is 13 residues long. CDR3 DNA sequence: TGTGCCAGCAGCCCCCAGGCCTCCTACGAGCAGTACTTC. Translating it yields CASSPQASYEQYF.

The chain carries TRBV7-2 and TRBJ2-7, with TRBD2 matching over 9 bases. After removal of 0 bases from V and 5 bases from J, the junction contained 2 bases not matched to a gene. CDR3 size: 14 residues. Germline-derived CDR1 and CDR2 are SGHTA and FQGNSA. The CDR3 reads CASSLASGRNEQYF. The CDR3 nucleotides are TGTGCCAGCAGCTTAGCCAGCGGGAGGAACGAGCAGTACTTC.

This chain joins TRBV6-1 and TRBJ1-2; D gene ambiguous. V was cut by 1 base and J by 8 bases, with 8 bases left in between. Germline V CDR1 and CDR2: MNHNS, SASEGT. This CDR3 is built from 12 residues. CDR3 region: CASSEEVGGYTF. The CDR3 coding sequence is TGTGCCAGCAGTGAAGAGGTTGGCGGCTACACCTTC.

The rearrangement joins TRBV5-1 to TRBJ1-4; 8 bases agree with TRBD1. This CDR3 region has 15 residues. J was trimmed by 4 bases and V by 3 bases; bases with no gene match: 5. Germline assignment: CDR1 SGHRS and CDR2 YFSETQ. DNA of the CDR3: TGCGCCAGCAGCTCTAGGACAGGGAATAATGAAAAACTGTTTTTT. Translated: CASSSRTGNNEKLFF.

This clone occurred a few times. The chain carries TRBV7-6 and TRBJ2-2; D may be TRBD1 (6 bases). Germline V CDR1 and CDR2: SGHVS, FNYEAQ. This CDR3 comprises 15 residues. The germline V and J ends were trimmed by 5 bases and 1 base, with 11 bases remaining between them. The CDR3 here is CASSQDSLNTGELFF. The CDR3 DNA is TGTGCCAGCAGCCAGGACAGCCTGAACACCGGGGAGCTGTTTTTT.

The chain joins TRBV28 to TRBJ2-5, with 9 bases that match TRBD1. V lost 6 bases, J lost 3 bases, and 5 bases stayed unmatched. This CDR3 is 14 amino acids long. Germline-derived CDR1 and CDR2 are MDHEN and SYDVKM. CDR3 residues: CASSRRDREETQYF. CDR3 bases: TGTGCCAGCAGCCGTCGGGACAGGGAAGAGACCCAGTACTTC.

Only a few counts were recorded for this clone. This chain links TRBV18 with TRBJ2-4; no definite D call. With 3 bases removed from V and 0 bases from J, the gap between germline ends came to 9 bases. The CDR3 extends over 15 amino acids. Looked up from germline, CDR1 is KGHSH and CDR2 is LQKENI. The CDR3 protein is CASSPGNIAKNIQYF. The DNA of the CDR3 is TGTGCCAGCTCACCCGGAAATATAGCCAAAAACATTCAGTACTTC.

The CDR3 spells CASRTPTEAFF. Here the CDR3 DNA reads TGCGCCAGCAGGACACCGACTGAAGCTTTCTTT. The rearrangement uses TRBV10-2 and TRBJ1-1; D gene ambiguous. The germline V gene has CDR1 WSHSY and CDR2 SAAADI. The ends were cut back, 6 bases at V and 5 bases at J, with 7 bases in the middle. The length of the CDR3 is 11 residues.

This clone was detected a few times. The rearrangement joins TRBV12-5 to TRBJ1-3, with unresolved D. The CDR3 runs to 15 residues. Germline V gives CDR1 LGHNT, CDR2 FRNRAP. The ends were cut back, 0 bases at V and 2 bases at J, with 8 bases in the middle. The CDR3 DNA reads as TGTGCTAGTGGTTTGGTACCCACGGCTGGAAACACCATATATTTT. Its protein is CASGLVPTAGNTIYF.